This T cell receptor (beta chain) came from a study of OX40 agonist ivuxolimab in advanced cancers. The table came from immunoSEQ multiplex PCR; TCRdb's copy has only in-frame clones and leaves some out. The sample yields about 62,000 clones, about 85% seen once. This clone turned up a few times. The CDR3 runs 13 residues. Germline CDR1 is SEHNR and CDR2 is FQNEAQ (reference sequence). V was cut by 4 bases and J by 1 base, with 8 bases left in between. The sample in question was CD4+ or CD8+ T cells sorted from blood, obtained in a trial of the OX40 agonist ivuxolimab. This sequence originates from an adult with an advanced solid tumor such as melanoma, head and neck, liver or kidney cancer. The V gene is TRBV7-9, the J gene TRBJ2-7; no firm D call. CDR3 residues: CASSSSTSYEQYF. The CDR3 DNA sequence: TGTGCCAGCAGCTCCTCGACGTCCTACGAGCAGTACTTC.